These 15 T cell receptor beta chains share one sample of origin, sequenced in a study of siplizumab effects on memory and regulatory T cells. Assay used: immunoSEQ multiplex PCR; TCRdb lists only in-frame clones, some missing. The sample lists tens of thousands of clones, around 97% occurring once. Sequencing was performed on naive CD8+ T cells sorted from blood. The receptors originated from a human donor in good health.

The chain has TRBV14 and TRBJ2-5; D is undetermined. Germline V gene lookup returns CDR1 SGHDN and CDR2 FVKESK. With 1 base removed from V and 4 bases from J, the gap between germline ends came to 4 bases. The CDR3 extends over 12 amino acids. CDR3 residues: CASSQVRETQYF. Written as DNA, the CDR3 is TGTGCCAGCAGCCAAGTTAGAGAGACCCAGTACTTC.

The chain joins TRBV19 to TRBJ2-2; 9 bases map to TRBD2. The CDR3 contains 15 residues. V lost 7 bases to trimming and J lost 2 bases; unmatched junction nucleotides: 5. The germline CDR1 and CDR2 sequences are LNHDA and SQIVND (reference sequence). For the CDR3, the DNA is TGTGCCAGTACCGAAGCGGGAGGTAACACCGGGGAGCTGTTTTTT. It codes for CASTEAGGNTGELFF.

The chain combines TRBV28 with TRBJ2-6; D is possibly TRBD1 (5 bases). The CDR3 is 16 amino acids. The germline CDR1 and CDR2 sequences are MDHEN and SYDVKM. V was cut by 4 bases and J by 4 bases, with 14 bases left in between. DNA for the CDR3: TGTGCCAGCAGTTACACGGTGGGGCTCGGGGCCAACGTCCTGACTTTC. This sequence encodes CASSYTVGLGANVLTF. Together with reference TRBV28 and TRBJ2-6, the CDR3 gives the full variable domain: DVKVTQSSRYLVKRTGEKVFLECVQDMDHENMFWYRQDPGLGLRLIYFSYDVKMKEKGDIPEGYSVSREKKERFSLILESASTNQTSMYLCASSYTVGLGANVLTFGAGSRLTVL.

The chain couples TRBV30 to TRBJ2-4, with a possible D match to TRBD1 (6 bases). The V end was cut by 1 base, the J end by 2 bases, with 12 bases between. CDR1 is GTSNPN and CDR2 is SVGIG in the germline V gene (reference sequence). The CDR3 sequence is 15 residues long. In DNA, the CDR3 is TGTGCCTGGAGTGACGAGGACAGTCCCAAAAACATTCAGTACTTC. Protein product: CAWSDEDSPKNIQYF.

This clone has only one observation. The chain employs TRBV13 and TRBJ1-2, with D possibly matching TRBD1 (5 bases). V lost 5 bases and J lost 7, with 17 bases in between. Germline V gene sequence: CDR1 PRHDT, CDR2 FYEKMQ (reference sequence). The CDR3 has 14 amino acids. CDR3 nucleotide sequence: TGTGCCAGCAGCGGCGGGACGGCTACTTTTGGCTACACCTTC. This encodes CASSGGTATFGYTF.

The V gene is TRBV5-1, the J gene TRBJ2-1, with 13 positions matching TRBD2. After removal of 4 bases from V and 5 bases from J, the junction contained 15 bases not matched to a gene. Per the germline V gene, CDR1 is SGHRS and CDR2 is YFSETQ. CDR3 length: 19 residues. The CDR3 DNA follows: TGCGCCAGCAGCCCCGCCGCCCCGACTAGCGGGAGGTCTAACAATGAGCAGTTCTTC. Protein: CASSPAAPTSGRSNNEQFF.

The chain has TRBV19 and TRBJ2-7; D is perhaps TRBD2 (6 bases). Germline-derived CDR1 and CDR2 are LNHDA and SQIVND (reference sequence). The V end was cut by 3 bases, the J end by 1 base, with 19 bases between. This CDR3 has 17 residues. CDR3 amino acids: CASSIRSGSRESYEQYF. CDR3 sequence (DNA): TGTGCCAGTAGTATCCGTTCCGGGAGCCGCGAATCCTACGAGCAGTACTTC.

The V call is TRBV4-1, the J call TRBJ1-2; D unclear. The CDR3 is 14 amino acids. Trimming shortened V by 2 bases and J by 3 bases, and 10 bases separated the two germline ends. Germline loops: CDR1 MGHRA, CDR2 YSYEKL. The DNA of the CDR3 is TGCGCCAGCAGCCAAATCAGGTTTGACTATGGCTACACCTTC. It specifies CASSQIRFDYGYTF.

The rearrangement links TRBV6-1 to TRBJ2-7; D gene uncertain. V lost 6 bases, J lost 0 bases, and 9 bases lay in between. The CDR3 is made up of 13 amino acids. Germline V gene data show CDR1 as MNHNS and CDR2 as SASEGT. CDR3: CASRSTNSYEQYF. In DNA, the CDR3 is TGTGCCAGCAGATCAACTAACTCCTACGAGCAGTACTTC.

This clone was recorded once. The gene calls are TRBV28 and TRBJ2-1; D not resolved. V was pared by 5 bases and J by 5 bases, with 1 base between. This CDR3 spans 10 amino acids. Germline CDR1 reads MDHEN; CDR2 reads SYDVKM. CDR3 sequence: CASSDNEQFF. In nucleotides, the CDR3 is TGTGCCAGCAGTGACAATGAGCAGTTCTTC.

The chain links TRBV18 to TRBJ2-5, with unresolved D. This CDR3 is 15 amino acids long. V dropped 2 bases and J dropped 1 base, with 11 bases sitting between them. CDR1 and CDR2 from the germline V gene are KGHSH and LQKENI. The CDR3 DNA follows: TGTGCCAGCTCACCAGTTTCGTCATCCCAAGAGACCCAGTACTTC. It translates to CASSPVSSSQETQYF. Based on the CDR3 plus reference TRBV18 and TRBJ2-5, the full variable domain is NAGVMQNPRHLVRRRGQEARLRCSPMKGHSHVYWYRQLPEEGLKFMVYLQKENIIDESGMPKERFSAEFPKEGPSILRIQQVVRGDSAAYFCASSPVSSSQETQYFGPGTRLLVL.

The chain is built from TRBV11-2 and TRBJ2-1; D unclear. Between the trimmed V and J ends, which lost 2 bases and 3 bases, there was a span of 5 bases. The CDR3 has 13 residues. Germline CDR1 and CDR2: SGHAT and FQNNGV. In nucleotides, the CDR3 is TGTGCCAGCAGCTTATCGGGCTACAATGAGCAGTTCTTC. This translates into CASSLSGYNEQFF.

CDR3 residues: CASSPTQTYEQYF. The DNA for the CDR3 is TGTGCCAGCAGTCCGACACAAACCTACGAGCAGTACTTC. The chain joins TRBV6-6 to TRBJ2-7; D ambiguous. Per germline, CDR1 MNHNY and CDR2 SVGAGI (reference sequence). V was pared by 5 bases and J by 2 bases, with 10 bases between. CDR3 size: 13 residues.

The rearrangement links TRBV7-9 to TRBJ2-3; 9 nucleotides agree with TRBD2. Germline V CDR1 and CDR2: SEHNR, FQNEAQ (reference sequence). The CDR3 has 15 residues. V shed 5 bases, J shed 3 bases, and the junction held 6 bases outside the gene matches. CDR3 nucleotide sequence: TGTGCCAGCAGCCCCAGAAGCGGGAGGACAGATACGCAGTATTTT. It encodes CASSPRSGRTDTQYF.

The chain has TRBV11-1 and TRBJ2-7, with 7 bases that match TRBD2. This CDR3 comprises 13 residues. The germline V gene has CDR1 SGHAT and CDR2 FQDESV (reference sequence). The J segment lost 2 bases and the V segment lost 5 bases, leaving 3 bases of the junction unmatched. This CDR3 is CASSHGLAYEQYF. The CDR3 nucleotides are TGTGCCAGCAGCCACGGACTAGCCTACGAGCAGTACTTC.